This section outlines one T cell receptor beta chain sequence together with its context. These data are taken from a study of blood T cell repertoires in COVID-19. About the study: The cDNA or gDNA used as material had been derived from T cells, B-cell-depleted T cells, or PBMCs.

Some clones are missing from TCRdb's copy, which holds only in-frame ones; the method was immunoSEQ multiplex PCR. The sample has 100,000 or so clones, around 84% seen once. The V and J ends lost 0 bases and 4 bases, in that order; junction bases with no gene match: 4. The CDR3 contains 16 residues. Germline lookup yields CDR1 LNHDA and CDR2 SQIVND (reference sequence). The sample was peripheral blood. The V and J genes are TRBV19 and TRBJ2-1; the match to TRBD1 covers 9 bases. The TCR originated in a woman at least 80 years old with acute or convalescent COVID-19. The CDR3 DNA reads as TGTGCCAGTAGTATAGAAGGGACAGGGTTGTACAATGAGCAGTTCTTC. Its protein is CASSIEGTGLYNEQFF.